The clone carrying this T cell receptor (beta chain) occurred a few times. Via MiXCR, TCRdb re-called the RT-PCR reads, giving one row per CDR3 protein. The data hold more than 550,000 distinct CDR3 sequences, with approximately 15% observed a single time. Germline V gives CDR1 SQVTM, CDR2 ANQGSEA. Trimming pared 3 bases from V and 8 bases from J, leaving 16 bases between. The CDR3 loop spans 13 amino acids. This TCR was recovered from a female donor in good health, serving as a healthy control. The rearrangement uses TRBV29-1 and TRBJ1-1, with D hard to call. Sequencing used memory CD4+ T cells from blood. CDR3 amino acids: CSVDKAQGREAFF. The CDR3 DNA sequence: TGCAGCGTTGATAAGGCGCAAGGTAGGGAAGCTTTCTTT. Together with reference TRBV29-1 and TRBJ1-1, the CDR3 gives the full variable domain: SAVISQKPSRDICQRGTSLTIQCQVDSQVTMMFWYRQQPGQSLTLIATANQGSEATYESGFVIDKFPISRPNLTFSTLTVSNMSPEDSSIYLCSVDKAQGREAFFGQGTRLTVV.